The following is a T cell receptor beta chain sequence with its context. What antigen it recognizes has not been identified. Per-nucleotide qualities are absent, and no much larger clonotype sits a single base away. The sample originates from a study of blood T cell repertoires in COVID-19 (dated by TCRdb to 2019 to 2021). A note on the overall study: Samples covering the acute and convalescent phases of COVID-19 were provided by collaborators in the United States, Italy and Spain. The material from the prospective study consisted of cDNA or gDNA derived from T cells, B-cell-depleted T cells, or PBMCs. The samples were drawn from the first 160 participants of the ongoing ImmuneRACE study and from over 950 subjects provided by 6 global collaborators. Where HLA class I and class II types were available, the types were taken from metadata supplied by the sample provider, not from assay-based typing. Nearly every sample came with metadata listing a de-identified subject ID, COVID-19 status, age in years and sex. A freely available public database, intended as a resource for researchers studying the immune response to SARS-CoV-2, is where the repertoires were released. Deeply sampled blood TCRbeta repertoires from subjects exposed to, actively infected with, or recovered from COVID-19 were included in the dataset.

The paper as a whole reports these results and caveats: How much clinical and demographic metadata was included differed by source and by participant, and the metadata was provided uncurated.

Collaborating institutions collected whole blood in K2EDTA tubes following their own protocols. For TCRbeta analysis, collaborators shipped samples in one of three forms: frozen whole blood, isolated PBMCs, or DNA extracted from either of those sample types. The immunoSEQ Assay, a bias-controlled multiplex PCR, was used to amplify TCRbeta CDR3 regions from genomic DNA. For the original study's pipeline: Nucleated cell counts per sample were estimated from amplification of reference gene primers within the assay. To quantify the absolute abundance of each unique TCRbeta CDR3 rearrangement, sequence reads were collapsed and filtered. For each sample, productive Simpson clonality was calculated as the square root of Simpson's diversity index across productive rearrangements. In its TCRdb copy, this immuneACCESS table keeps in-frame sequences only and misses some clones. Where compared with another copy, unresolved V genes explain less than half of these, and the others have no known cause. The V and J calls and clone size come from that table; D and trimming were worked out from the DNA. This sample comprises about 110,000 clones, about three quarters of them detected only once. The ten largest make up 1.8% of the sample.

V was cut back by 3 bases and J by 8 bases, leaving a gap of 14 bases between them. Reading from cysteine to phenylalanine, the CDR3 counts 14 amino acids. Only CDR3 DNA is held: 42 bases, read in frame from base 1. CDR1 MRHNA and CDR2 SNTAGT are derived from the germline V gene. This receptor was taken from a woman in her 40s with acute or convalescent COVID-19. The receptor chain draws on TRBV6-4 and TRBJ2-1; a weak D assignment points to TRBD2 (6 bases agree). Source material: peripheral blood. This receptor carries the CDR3 CASSEKEGNDEQFF. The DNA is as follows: TGTGCCAGCAGTGAAAAGGAGGGGAACGATGAGCAGTTCTTC.